The 27 T cell receptor beta chains below all came from one sample that was sequenced in a study of radiation and T cells in renal cell carcinoma. Sequencing was performed with immunoSEQ multiplex PCR; in TCRdb, only in-frame clones are kept and a portion is missing. Among 150,000 to 200,000 clones listed, 88% were seen once. As for time point: blood 4 weeks post-SBRT, at nephrectomy. Stated treatment: 15 Gy SBRT to primary tumor, nephrectomy 4 weeks later. The input for sequencing was blood, taken from a patient whose treatment included radiotherapy and nephrectomy. The origin of the receptors is a woman aged 45 to 65 with renal cell carcinoma.

This clone was detected only a few times. This sequence joins TRBV4-3 and TRBJ2-6; D is possibly TRBD2 (6 bases). Germline CDR1 and CDR2: LGHNA and YSLEER. CDR3 length equals 14 residues. Trimming pared 1 base from V and 11 bases from J, leaving 12 bases between. CDR3 protein: CASSQVLEGHVLTF. The CDR3 nucleotides are TGCGCCAGCAGCCAAGTGTTGGAGGGCCACGTCCTGACTTTC.

V usage is TRBV5-4 and J usage is TRBJ2-7, with D maybe TRBD1 (6 bases). Between the trimmed V and J ends, which lost 5 bases and 0 bases, there was a span of 12 bases. The CDR3 runs to 14 residues. Germline CDR1 SGHNT, CDR2 YYREEE (reference sequence). Here the CDR3 reads CASRSGTSSYEQYF. The CDR3, as DNA: TGTGCCAGCAGGTCCGGGACAAGCTCCTACGAGCAGTACTTC.

This clone was counted between two and nine times. The chain employs TRBV4-3 and TRBJ1-1, with 8 bases matching TRBD1. Looked up from germline, CDR1 is LGHNA and CDR2 is YSLEER. CDR3 length: 17 residues. V was pared by 5 bases and J by 1 base, with 12 bases of the junction left unmatched. The CDR3 DNA follows: TGCGCCAGCAGCTATCGGACAGGGCACTCGAGGAACACTGAAGCTTTCTTT. Translated, it gives CASSYRTGHSRNTEAFF.

The V call is TRBV7-2, the J call TRBJ2-3; D not resolved. The CDR3 is made up of 14 amino acids. CDR1 is SGHTA and CDR2 is FQGNSA in the germline V gene. Trimming took off 1 base at V and 5 bases at J, with 10 bases between the two ends. The CDR3 is CASSLVLGIDTQYF. The CDR3 DNA reads as TGTGCCAGCAGCTTAGTCCTTGGCATAGATACGCAGTATTTT.

The chain uses TRBV6-5 and TRBJ1-5; D is possibly TRBD1 (6 bases). Germline V gene sequence: CDR1 MNHEY, CDR2 SVGAGI. The CDR3 is 14 residues long. The V and J ends lost 6 bases and 2 bases respectively, with 11 bases between them. CDR3 protein: CASSRDIRNQPQHF. The CDR3 DNA sequence: TGTGCCAGCAGCCGGGACATTCGCAATCAGCCCCAGCATTTT.

V usage is TRBV5-4 and J usage is TRBJ1-2; 7 bases map to TRBD1. This CDR3 spans 14 amino acids. With 2 bases clipped from V and 2 bases from J, the junction kept 3 bases outside the gene matches. Per germline, CDR1 SGHNT and CDR2 YYREEE (reference sequence). For the CDR3, the DNA is TGTGCCAGCAGCTTAGACAGGGTAAACTATGGCTACACCTTC. Encoded protein: CASSLDRVNYGYTF.

The chain recombines TRBV5-1 with TRBJ1-6; weak D call: TRBD1 (5 bases). Germline CDR1 reads SGHRS; CDR2 reads YFSETQ. Trimming cost V 4 bases and J 7 bases, with 21 bases left between them. The CDR3 has 17 amino acids. The CDR3: CASSLDGVGAGNSPLHF. In DNA form, the CDR3 reads TGCGCCAGCAGCCTGGACGGCGTAGGGGCGGGAAATTCACCCCTCCACTTT.

This chain joins TRBV19 and TRBJ2-3, with 9 bases lining up with TRBD1. The CDR3 extends over 15 amino acids. From germline, CDR1 is LNHDA and CDR2 SQIVND (reference sequence). V shed 3 bases, J shed 0 bases, and the junction held 1 base outside the gene matches. The CDR3 loop reads CASSMGQGSTDTQYF. Here the CDR3 DNA reads TGTGCCAGTAGTATGGGACAGGGTAGCACAGATACGCAGTATTTT.

V is TRBV11-3 and J is TRBJ2-3; D is unresolved. Germline values: CDR1 SGHNT, CDR2 YENEEA. CDR3 length: 13 amino acids. Trimming pared 5 bases from V and 6 bases from J, leaving 12 bases between. The CDR3 spells CASSRDTRDTQYF. The CDR3 bases are TGTGCCAGCAGCCGAGATACAAGGGATACGCAGTATTTT.

This clone was observed a single time. The gene calls are TRBV7-3 and TRBJ1-2; D unclear. The CDR3 contains 14 residues. The germline V gene has CDR1 SGHTA and CDR2 FQGTGA. The germline V and J ends were trimmed by 1 base and 4 bases, with 10 bases remaining between them. The DNA for the CDR3 is TGTGCCAGCAGCTTAAGTGGCGACACCTATGGCTACACCTTC. Its protein is CASSLSGDTYGYTF.

This clone was recorded at least ten times. The rearrangement joins TRBV7-9 to TRBJ1-5, with unresolved D. This CDR3 region has 14 residues. V lost 4 bases, J lost 7 bases, and 14 bases lay in between. The germline CDR1 and CDR2 sequences are SEHNR and FQNEAQ (reference sequence). CDR3 in DNA: TGTGCCAGCAGCTCCACGCTGTCAGGACAGCCCCAGCATTTT. Its protein product is CASSSTLSGQPQHF.

CDR3 amino acids: CASSLAGPNQPQHF. Here the CDR3 DNA reads TGTGCCAGCAGCTTAGCAGGGCCGAATCAGCCCCAGCATTTT. The chain joins TRBV5-6 to TRBJ1-5; a possible D gene is TRBD1 (5 bases). V was shortened by 2 bases and J by 4 bases, with 10 bases between the two germline ends. Germline V gives CDR1 SGHDT, CDR2 YYEEEE. The length of the CDR3 is 14 residues. Full variable domain (remainder filled in from reference TRBV5-6 and TRBJ1-5): DAGVTQSPTHLIKTRGQQVTLRCSPKSGHDTVSWYQQALGQGPQFIFQYYEEEERQRGNFPDRFSGHQFPNYSSELNVNALLLGDSALYLCASSLAGPNQPQHFGDGTRLSIL.

The chain recombines TRBV2 with TRBJ2-7, with D maybe TRBD2 (5 bases). Trimming took 7 bases from V and 1 from J, leaving 26 bases between them. CDR3 length: 18 amino acids. Germline-derived CDR1 and CDR2 are SNHLY and FYNNEI. The CDR3: CASKATPADYYLSYEQYF. CDR3 nucleotides: TGTGCCAGCAAAGCCACCCCGGCCGACTATTACCTTTCCTACGAGCAGTACTTC. Full variable domain (remainder filled in from reference TRBV2 and TRBJ2-7): EPEVTQTPSHQVTQMGQEVILRCVPISNHLYFYWYRQILGQKVEFLVSFYNNEISEKSEIFDDQFSVERPDGSNFTLKIRSTKLEDSAMYFCASKATPADYYLSYEQYFGPGTRLTVT.

The chain combines TRBV19 with TRBJ2-7; 11 bases agree with TRBD1. Germline V lookup: CDR1 LNHDA, CDR2 SQIVND (reference sequence). With V trimmed by 6 bases and J by 6 bases, 7 bases remained unmatched. This CDR3 contains 14 residues. The CDR3 coding sequence is TGTGCCAGTAGGGACAGGGGGCTTATGGGCGAGCAGTACTTC. Amino acid sequence: CASRDRGLMGEQYF.

This chain joins TRBV2 and TRBJ1-5, with a possible D match to TRBD1 (5 bases). Germline V gene sequence: CDR1 SNHLY, CDR2 FYNNEI. V lost 1 base, J lost 4 bases, and 14 bases lay in between. The CDR3 has 16 amino acids. CDR3: CASSEGGARGNQPQHF. In DNA form, the CDR3 reads TGTGCCAGCAGTGAAGGTGGGGCCCGGGGTAATCAGCCCCAGCATTTT. The variable domain in full, completed from reference TRBV2 and TRBJ1-5, reads EPEVTQTPSHQVTQMGQEVILRCVPISNHLYFYWYRQILGQKVEFLVSFYNNEISEKSEIFDDQFSVERPDGSNFTLKIRSTKLEDSAMYFCASSEGGARGNQPQHFGDGTRLSIL.

The rearrangement uses TRBV2 and TRBJ2-7; 11 positions agree with TRBD1. The CDR3 has 15 residues. Germline CDR1 and CDR2: SNHLY and FYNNEI. V shed 6 bases, J shed 2 bases, and the junction held 6 bases outside the gene matches. The CDR3 DNA follows: TGTGCCAGCAGCCCCCCGGGACAGGGGGCCTACGAGCAGTACTTC. Amino acid sequence: CASSPPGQGAYEQYF.

The V call is TRBV13, the J call TRBJ2-3, with 8 positions matching TRBD2. The CDR3 spans 18 residues. CDR1 is PRHDT, CDR2 FYEKMQ, per germline (reference sequence). The V and J ends lost 1 base and 0 bases, in that order; junction bases with no gene match: 9. The CDR3 spells CASSLVELAGSSTDTQYF. CDR3 bases: TGTGCCAGCAGCTTAGTAGAGCTAGCGGGCTCTAGCACAGATACGCAGTATTTT.

The chain carries TRBV19 and TRBJ1-1, with a tentative D call TRBD1 (5 bases). Germline CDR1 reads LNHDA; CDR2 reads SQIVND (reference sequence). The length of the CDR3 is 15 residues. Trimming took 5 bases from V and 1 from J, leaving 14 bases between them. CDR3 region: CASSLTGGRNTEAFF. The CDR3 DNA is TGTGCCAGTAGTTTAACCGGGGGGAGGAACACTGAAGCTTTCTTT.

This clone was counted a few times. The V and J genes are TRBV28 and TRBJ1-6, with D possibly being TRBD1 (5 bases). CDR1 and CDR2 from the germline V gene are MDHEN and SYDVKM. Trimming removed 7 bases from V and 15 bases from J, with 19 bases in between. The CDR3 extends over 13 amino acids. CDR3 coding DNA: TGTGCCAGCATAGATACGTCAGGGACGCACCTCCACTTT. Translating it yields CASIDTSGTHLHF.

V and J are TRBV19 and TRBJ1-6, with D unclear. Per germline, CDR1 LNHDA and CDR2 SQIVND (reference sequence). V was shortened by 0 bases and J by 7 bases, with 13 bases between the two germline ends. The CDR3 has 16 residues. The CDR3 spells CASSIDGLVANSPLHF. The CDR3 bases are TGTGCCAGTAGTATAGATGGGTTGGTTGCCAATTCACCCCTCCACTTT.

This clone was observed a handful of times. The chain combines TRBV4-3 with TRBJ1-6; D gene unclear. CDR1 is LGHNA, CDR2 YSLEER, per germline. V gave up 1 base and J gave up 10 bases, with 8 bases separating them. This CDR3 comprises 13 residues. In DNA form, the CDR3 reads TGCGCCAGCAGCCAAGTTTATGGCTCACCCCTCCACTTT. It encodes CASSQVYGSPLHF.

This CDR3 reads CASSLTEGYEQYF. Written as DNA, the CDR3 is TGTGCCAGCAGCTTAACGGAGGGTTACGAGCAGTACTTC. The chain has TRBV7-3 and TRBJ2-7, with D possibly TRBD2 on 6 matching bases. V dropped 0 bases and J dropped 4 bases, with 7 bases sitting between them. The CDR3 spans 13 residues. Looked up from germline, CDR1 is SGHTA and CDR2 is FQGTGA.

V usage is TRBV6-5 and J usage is TRBJ1-2, with D maybe TRBD1 (6 bases). Germline V gives CDR1 MNHEY, CDR2 SVGAGI. The CDR3 covers 13 residues. V dropped 6 bases and J dropped 6 bases, with 14 bases sitting between them. The CDR3 is CASSPGQRDGYTF. Here the CDR3 DNA reads TGTGCCAGCAGCCCAGGACAGCGGGATGGCTACACCTTC.

This sequence joins TRBV5-1 and TRBJ2-7, with a possible D match to TRBD1 (6 bases). Germline V gene sequence: CDR1 SGHRS, CDR2 YFSETQ. The CDR3 has 14 residues. V was shortened by 7 bases and J by 2 bases, with 16 bases between the two germline ends. The CDR3: CASGGSTGTYEQYF. The DNA for the CDR3 is TGCGCCAGCGGCGGGTCGACAGGTACCTACGAGCAGTACTTC. The variable domain in full, completed from reference TRBV5-1 and TRBJ2-7, reads KAGVTQTPRYLIKTRGQQVTLSCSPISGHRSVSWYQQTPGQGLQFLFEYFSETQRNKGNFPGRFSGRQFSNSRSEMNVSTLELGDSALYLCASGGSTGTYEQYFGPGTRLTVT.

The CDR3 is CASSWQGGRNTGELFF. In nucleotides, the CDR3 is TGCGCCAGCAGCTGGCAGGGGGGGCGTAACACCGGGGAGCTGTTTTTT. This sequence joins TRBV5-1 and TRBJ2-2, with D perhaps being TRBD1 or TRBD2 (7 bases each). The CDR3 extends over 16 amino acids. Trimming stripped 3 bases from V and 2 bases from J, with 14 bases between. The V gene's germline CDR1 is SGHRS and CDR2 YFSETQ.

The chain uses TRBV30 and TRBJ2-3; D ambiguous. CDR3 length: 12 residues. The germline CDR1 and CDR2 sequences are GTSNPN and SVGIG (reference sequence). V lost 4 bases and J lost 4, with 9 bases in between. CDR3 nucleotide sequence: TGTGCCTGGAACCCGGTCGCAGATACGCAGTATTTT. It codes for CAWNPVADTQYF.

The rearrangement links TRBV5-4 to TRBJ1-1, with TRBD1 as a possible D gene (5 bases). The CDR3 length is 15 residues. The V and J ends lost 4 bases and 5 bases respectively, with 18 bases between them. The germline CDR1 and CDR2 sequences are SGHNT and YYREEE (reference sequence). The DNA of the CDR3 is TGTGCCAGCAGCCAGATGACCGGCGGGGGGACTGAAGCTTTCTTT. Its translation: CASSQMTGGGTEAFF.